This TCR beta chain was recorded in a study of T cell changes during pregnancy in multiple sclerosis (dated by TCRdb to the late 2010s). Regarding the research as a whole: Changes in the T cell repertoire over the course of pregnancy were examined in this study in women with multiple sclerosis.

A word on this clone: Its recognized antigen is unknown. No much larger clonotype is one base removed from it; base qualities were not supplied.

Taken from cysteine to phenylalanine, the CDR3 has 15 residues. Of all the DNA, just the CDR3 is kept, 45 bases in frame from base 1. Trimming leaves V shorter by 3 bases and J shorter by 7 bases, with the junction holding 8 bases beyond the gene matches. The germline V gene supplies CDR1 LGHNA and CDR2 YNFKEQ. The library was generated by the immunoSEQ multiplex PCR assay. TCRdb mirrors the immuneACCESS table, restricted to in-frame sequences. Some clones are absent from its copies; in checked studies, under half trace to an unresolved V gene, and the reason for the others is unknown. The table for this sample lists 48,000 or so clones; around 92% of them were counted only once. Approximately 0.91% of the sample goes to the ten largest clones.

The sequence came from a female donor in good health, enrolled as a control in a pregnancy study. The sample was CD4+ T cells from peripheral blood mononuclear cells, taken in the second trimester of pregnancy. The sequence links TRBV4-2 to TRBJ2-1, and 8 junctional nucleotides match TRBD1. In nucleotide form, the sequence is TGTGCCAGCAGCCATGGTCCGGGACAGGTTAATGAGCAGTTCTTC. It is translated as CASSHGPGQVNEQFF.